Included here is one T cell receptor beta chain sequence, with context. Its antigen specificity is not known. It has no much larger one-base neighbor in the sample; base qualities were not kept. V is cut by 3 bases and J by 10 bases, and the space between the germline ends is 25 bases. As encoded in the germline V gene (reference sequence), CDR1 is LGHDT while CDR2 is YNNKEL. The CDR3 sequence holds 17 residues, the cysteine and phenylalanine included. The retained sequence is limited to the CDR3, 51 bases, with the frame set at the first base. Taken with the paper, the label for time point translates to: baseline before first vaccination. Vaccinee samples were obtained from the UK trials COV001 and COV002, which included a single-blind randomized controlled phase 2/3 trial of AZD1222 (ChAdOx1 nCoV-19) in healthy adults. For TCRbeta chain sequencing, PBMC samples were collected from trial participants at day 0 and at day 28 after the second dose.

The CDR3 regions of human TCRbeta chains were subjected to immunosequencing. In the original analysis: TCRs in the repertoires were matched against a reference library of SARS-CoV-2-specific TCRs that had been generated with the MIRA antigen-specificity platform. Breadth meant the fraction of unique TCRs that were SARS-CoV-2-associated, whereas depth meant the fraction of total T cells that were SARS-CoV-2-associated. Each spike-specific TCR was assigned to its reactive spike region and to a CD4 or CD8 class using the MIRA data. Log10-transformed breadth and depth values were compared by one-way ANOVA with Sidak's multiple comparisons tests. The clones in this table, taken by TCRdb from immuneACCESS, are in-frame only. Not every clone is retained; where verified, under half of the shortfall comes from an unresolved V gene, and the cause of the rest is unknown. V and J calls and clone size are given by that table; D and trimming were obtained from the DNA. The sample contains about 140,000 clones, 75% to 90% of them found a single time. The ten largest clones take up around 4.7% of the sample.

These data belong to a study of T cell responses to AZD1222 COVID-19 vaccine (dated by TCRdb to the early 2020s). For the study in its entirety: Because spike-specific TCR depth and breadth did not differ between the two schedules, AZD1222 recipients who got a second dose at roughly 4 weeks were pooled with those who got a second dose at roughly 12 weeks. TCR sequencing covered 230 or so trial participants: 207 given two doses of AZD1222 and 26 given two doses of MenACWY control vaccine. Enrollment into the trials was organized by age into subgroups of 18-55, 56-69 and 70-plus years, and those subgroups contained about 160, 30 and 59 TCR-sequenced participants, respectively.

General study outcomes and caveats: Because no samples from the day 14 peak response were available, repertoires could be characterized only after the peak T cell response. Participants were mostly white British and included more females than males, and it was suggested by the authors that clonal diversity may have been underestimated. Conclusions about previously exposed vaccinees are limited because only six or seven AZD1222 recipients were SARS-CoV-2 seropositive at baseline. CD4 TCRs associated with the vaccine covered the entire spike protein, and the dominant responses were in regions 160-218 and 743-854. In the small 56-69-year group, the increase in depth fell short of significance, most likely because of low power. A significant rise in spike-specific TCR breadth and depth was observed after two AZD1222 doses relative to day 0 and relative to MenACWY recipients. Epitopes outside the regions mutated in the B.1.351 and B.1.1.7 variants were reportedly recognized by nearly half of the unique spike-specific TCRs.

The chain joins TRBV3-1 (or the pseudogene TRBV3-2) to TRBJ2-1, with the D segment possibly TRBD1 or TRBD2, each aligning over 6 bases. Sequenced here: peripheral blood, sampled on day 0 of AZD1222 vaccination. This receptor was taken from an adult in good health. Here the CDR3 is given as CASSHRAGLGGRREQFF. The base sequence is TGTGCCAGCAGCCACCGGGCCGGGCTAGGGGGGCGGAGGGAGCAGTTCTTC.